This T cell receptor beta chain was identified in a study of cytomegalovirus exposure and HLA in healthy donors. The PCR was carried out with 60 Vbeta primers and 13 Jbeta primers. Sequencing used immunoSEQ multiplex PCR; TCRdb keeps in-frame clones, though not all of them. The repertoire holds some 170,000 clones, with roughly 79% as singletons. The V end lost 1 base, the J end lost 4 bases, and 16 bases lay between the germline ends. Germline V gene lookup returns CDR1 SGHVS and CDR2 FQNEAQ. The CDR3 covers 16 residues. The sample consisted of PBMCs. This TCR was recovered from a man in his forties in good health and CMV-seropositive. The chain combines TRBV7-8 with TRBJ1-2; weak D call: TRBD1 (6 bases). CDR3 amino acids: CASSLGNYGTSYGYTF. DNA for the CDR3: TGTGCCAGCAGCTTAGGGAACTACGGGACAAGCTATGGCTACACCTTC. The entire variable domain, with the rest obtained from reference TRBV7-8 and TRBJ1-2, is as follows: GAGVSQSPRYKVAKRGQDVALRCDPISGHVSLFWYQQALGQGPEFLTYFQNEAQLDKSGLPSDRFFAERPEGSVSTLKIQRTQQEDSAVYLCASSLGNYGTSYGYTFGSGTRLTVV.